One and the same sample provided the 14 T cell receptor beta chains below, sequenced in a study of T-cell reconstitution after alpha-beta-depleted transplantation in children. The authors prepared the TCRbeta library with unique molecular identifiers. TCRdb recomputed calls from the PCR reads with MiXCR, one row per CDR3 protein. The data hold about 240,000 distinct CDR3 sequences, with roughly a quarter observed a single time. The sample here was PBMCs, taken before TCRalphabeta/CD19-depleted stem cell transplant. These receptors originate from a girl aged 2 to 10 with Fanconi anemia, due to receive a stem cell transplant.

About this clonotype itself: A single base separates this from a much larger clone, so it may be a read error. The genes are TRBV20-1 and TRBJ1-1; no firm D call. Germline V gives CDR1 DFQATT, CDR2 SNEGSKA (reference sequence). The CDR3 is 14 amino acids. The CDR3 region is CSSRGQTMNTEAFF. The CDR3 DNA sequence: TGCAGTTCTAGAGGGCAGACTATGAACACTGAAGCTTTCTTT.

This clonotype was counted at least ten times. J is TRBJ1-2 and V is TRBV29-1, with unresolved D. The CDR3 is made up of 12 amino acids. From germline, CDR1 is SQVTM and CDR2 ANQGSEA. V was shortened by 2 bases and J by 7 bases, with 11 bases between the two germline ends. The DNA of the CDR3 is TGCAGCGTTGAATTGGATCGGGGTGGCTACACCTTC. The encoded protein is CSVELDRGGYTF.

V is TRBV28 and J is TRBJ2-3, with unresolved D. Germline V lookup: CDR1 MDHEN, CDR2 SYDVKM. This CDR3 is 17 amino acids long. The V end was cut by 2 bases, the J end by 0 bases, with 15 bases between. The chain's CDR3 is CASSLNAGGLSTDTQYF. The DNA for the CDR3 is TGTGCCAGCAGTTTAAACGCTGGCGGCTTAAGCACAGATACGCAGTATTTT.

The gene calls are TRBV7-2 and TRBJ2-5; D gene unclear. The CDR3 sequence is 17 residues long. The germline gives CDR1 SGHTA, CDR2 FQGNSA. With 5 bases removed from V and 2 bases from J, the gap between germline ends came to 21 bases. The CDR3 region is CASSPPNGGYSQETQYF. CDR3 coding DNA: TGTGCCAGCAGCCCACCTAATGGTGGCTACTCTCAAGAGACCCAGTACTTC. The full variable domain, completed using reference TRBV7-2 and TRBJ2-5, is GAGVSQSPSNKVTEKGKDVELRCDPISGHTALYWYRQSLGQGLEFLIYFQGNSAPDKSGLPSDRFSAERTGGSVSTLTIQRTQQEDSAVYLCASSPPNGGYSQETQYFGPGTRLLVL.

The chain employs TRBV6-2 or TRBV6-3 and TRBJ2-1; possible D gene TRBD2, 6 bases. CDR3 length equals 13 residues. V lost 6 bases to trimming and J lost 9 bases, with 15 bases between them. Per germline, CDR1 MNHEY and CDR2 SVGEGT. CDR3 nucleotide sequence: TGTGCCAGCAGGCTCGACATGGGAGGTGAGCAGTTCTTC. Residues: CASRLDMGGEQFF.

This clonotype appeared once. This chain connects TRBV7-3 to TRBJ2-3, with a weak D call TRBD1 (5 bases). Between the trimmed V and J ends, which lost 3 bases and 4 bases, there was a span of 11 bases. CDR3 length: 14 residues. Per the germline V gene, CDR1 is SGHTA and CDR2 is FQGTGA. The CDR3 loop reads CASSFAGNADTQYF. In DNA, the CDR3 is TGTGCCAGCAGCTTTGCAGGGAACGCAGATACGCAGTATTTT.

This clonotype has more than one count but fewer than ten. Germline is not matched at one junction end, which may reflect a read error. This sequence joins TRBV5-1 and TRBJ2-1; the D is unclear. Germline CDR1 is SGHRS and CDR2 is YFSETQ. The CDR3 extends over 15 amino acids. The CDR3 loop is CASSLIQSMYNEQFF. CDR3 bases: TGCGCTAGCAGCTTGATACAGTCTATGTACAATGAGCAGTTCTTC.

The chain joins TRBV29-1 to TRBJ2-3; D is possibly TRBD1 (6 bases). Germline V gives CDR1 SQVTM, CDR2 ANQGSEA. The CDR3 length is 13 residues. The V and J ends lost 6 bases and 3 bases respectively, with 13 bases between them. The CDR3 region has the DNA TGCAGCGTAGCCCCGGGACAAACAGATACGCAGTATTTT. It specifies CSVAPGQTDTQYF.

The chain recombines TRBV5-1 with TRBJ1-1, with 8 bases identical to TRBD1. Germline trimming cut 1 base from V and 4 bases from J; bases unmatched to any gene: 12. This CDR3 region has 17 residues. Germline V gene sequence: CDR1 SGHRS, CDR2 YFSETQ. The CDR3 nucleotides read TGCGCCAGCAGCTTGCCCCGGGACAGGCCAAGGGGCACTGAAGCTTTCTTT. Translating it yields CASSLPRDRPRGTEAFF.

In its sample, this clonotype was seen once. The chain carries TRBV6-2 or TRBV6-3 and TRBJ2-5, with a tentative D call TRBD2 (6 bases). This CDR3 comprises 15 residues. Deletions cut 6 bases from V and 1 base from J, with 15 bases between. The germline gives CDR1 MNHEY, CDR2 SVGEGT. CDR3 nucleotides: TGTGCCAGCAGCTTTACCGGGACTTTCCAAGAGACCCAGTACTTC. This gives the protein CASSFTGTFQETQYF.

This sequence joins TRBV7-9 and TRBJ1-4; TRBD1 matches at 11 bases. This CDR3 contains 15 residues. The germline CDR1 and CDR2 sequences are SEHNR and FQNEAQ (reference sequence). J gave up 5 bases and V 5 bases, and 4 bases lay outside the gene matches. In DNA, the CDR3 is TGTGCCAGCAGCCGCGGACAGGGGGCGAATGAAAAACTGTTTTTT. Translated: CASSRGQGANEKLFF.

This clonotype was seen a handful of times. The chain joins TRBV29-1 to TRBJ2-7, with unresolved D. Per the germline V gene, CDR1 is SQVTM and CDR2 is ANQGSEA. The V and J ends lost 4 bases and 3 bases respectively, with 13 bases between them. CDR3 length equals 13 residues. In nucleotides, the CDR3 is TGCAGCGTTGCCAGAACCCAAAGCTACGAGCAGTACTTC. Encoded protein: CSVARTQSYEQYF.

In its sample, this clonotype was seen many times. The gene calls are TRBV20-1 and TRBJ2-1, with 9 positions matching TRBD2. The CDR3 runs to 15 residues. J lost 5 bases, V lost 6 bases, and 11 bases had no gene match. The germline CDR1 and CDR2 sequences are DFQATT and SNEGSKA (reference sequence). The CDR3 sequence: CSAQRPSGAHNEQFF. The CDR3 DNA reads TGCAGTGCCCAGAGACCTAGCGGGGCCCACAATGAGCAGTTCTTC.

This clonotype was counted at least ten times. J is TRBJ2-1 and V is TRBV20-1; 9 bases align to TRBD2. The CDR3 runs to 16 residues. J lost 5 bases, V lost 4 bases, and 12 bases had no gene match. Per germline, CDR1 DFQATT and CDR2 SNEGSKA (reference sequence). This CDR3 reads CSATGGLAGRNNEQFF. The CDR3 region has the DNA TGCAGTGCTACAGGGGGGCTAGCGGGGCGGAACAATGAGCAGTTCTTC.